This T cell receptor (beta chain) originates from a study of blood T cell repertoires in COVID-19. The CDR3 extends over 15 amino acids. CDR1 is SGHRS, CDR2 YFSETQ, per germline. The V gene end was trimmed by 9 bases and the J gene end by 1 base; junction bases not matched to a gene: 12. Only in-frame clones appear in the TCRdb table, and some are missing; sequencing was by immunoSEQ multiplex PCR. Among about 350,000 clones listed, roughly nine tenths were seen once. This chain uses TRBV5-1 with TRBJ1-1; TRBD1 aligns across 7 bases. The specimen sequenced was peripheral blood. The source is an older woman with COVID-19, enrolled during active disease. The CDR3 DNA reads as TGCGCCACCTCGCAGGACAGGCGGGGGAACACTGAAGCTTTCTTT. Its protein product is CATSQDRRGNTEAFF.